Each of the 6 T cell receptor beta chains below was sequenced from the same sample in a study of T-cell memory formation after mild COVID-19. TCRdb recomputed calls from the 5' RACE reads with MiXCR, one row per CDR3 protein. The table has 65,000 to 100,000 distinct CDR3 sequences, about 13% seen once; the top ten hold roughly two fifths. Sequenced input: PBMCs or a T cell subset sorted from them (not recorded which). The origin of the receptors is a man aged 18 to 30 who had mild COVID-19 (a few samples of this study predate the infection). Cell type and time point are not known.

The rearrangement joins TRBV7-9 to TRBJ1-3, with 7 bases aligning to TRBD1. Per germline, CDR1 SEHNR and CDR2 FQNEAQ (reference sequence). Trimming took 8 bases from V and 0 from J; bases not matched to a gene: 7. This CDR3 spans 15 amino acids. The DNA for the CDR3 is TGTGCCAGCTCGGAACAGGGGCCCTCTGGAAACACCATATATTTT. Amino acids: CASSEQGPSGNTIYF.

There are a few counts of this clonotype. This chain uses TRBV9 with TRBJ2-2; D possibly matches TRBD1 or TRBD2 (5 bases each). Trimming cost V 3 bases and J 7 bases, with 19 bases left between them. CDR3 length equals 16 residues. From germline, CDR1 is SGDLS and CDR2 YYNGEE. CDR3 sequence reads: CASSARDEHRIGELFF. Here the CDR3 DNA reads TGTGCCAGCAGCGCCCGGGACGAACACCGAATCGGGGAGCTGTTTTTT. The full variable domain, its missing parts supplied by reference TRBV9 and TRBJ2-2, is DSGVTQTPKHLITATGQRVTLRCSPRSGDLSVYWYQQSLDQGLQFLIQYYNGEERAKGNILERFSAQQFPDLHSELNLSSLELGDSALYFCASSARDEHRIGELFFGEGSRLTVL.

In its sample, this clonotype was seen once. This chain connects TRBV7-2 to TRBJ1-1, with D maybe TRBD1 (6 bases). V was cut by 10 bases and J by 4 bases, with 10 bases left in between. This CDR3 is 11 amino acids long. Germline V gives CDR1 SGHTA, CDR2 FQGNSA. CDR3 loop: CANRVGTEAFF. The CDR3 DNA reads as TGTGCCAACAGGGTAGGCACTGAAGCTTTCTTT.

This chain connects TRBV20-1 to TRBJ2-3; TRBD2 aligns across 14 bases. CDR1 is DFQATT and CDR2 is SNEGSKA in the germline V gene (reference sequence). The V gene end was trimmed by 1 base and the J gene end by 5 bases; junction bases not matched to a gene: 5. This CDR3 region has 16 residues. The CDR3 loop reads CSARGTSGGFKDTQYF. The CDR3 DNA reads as TGCAGTGCTAGAGGGACTAGCGGGGGGTTTAAAGATACGCAGTATTTT.

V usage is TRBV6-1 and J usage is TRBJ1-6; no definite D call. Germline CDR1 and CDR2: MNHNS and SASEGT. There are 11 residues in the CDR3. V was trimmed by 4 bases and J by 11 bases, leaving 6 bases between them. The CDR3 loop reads CASSGATPLHF. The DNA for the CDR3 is TGTGCCAGCAGTGGGGCCACACCCCTCCACTTT.

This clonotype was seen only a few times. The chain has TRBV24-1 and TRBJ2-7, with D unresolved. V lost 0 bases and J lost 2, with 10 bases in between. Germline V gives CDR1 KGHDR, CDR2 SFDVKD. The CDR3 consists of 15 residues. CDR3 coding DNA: TGTGCCACCAGTGATTTGCAAGTTCAGCCCTACGAGCAGTACGTC. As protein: CATSDLQVQPYEQYV.